The 2 T cell receptor beta chains in this list originate from one sample, sequenced in a study of TIL therapy for anti-PD-1-resistant metastatic lung cancer. This was the immunoSEQ v3 assay. Repertoires were generated with immunoSEQ multiplex PCR, while TCRdb's copy carries only in-frame clones and drops some. Here the sample spans 25,000 to 30,000 clones, about 60% being singletons. Time point described: pre-treatment sample, taken before nivolumab and TIL therapy. Pleural nodules or supraclavicular lymph nodes made up most of the excised metastases sampled. The source was tumor tissue, collected at baseline. The receptor set was obtained from a woman aged 30 to 85 with non-small cell lung cancer.

The chain has TRBV6-5 and TRBJ1-2; TRBD1 matches 7 bases. The CDR3 has 13 residues. V lost 5 bases to trimming and J lost 8 bases; unmatched junction nucleotides: 8. CDR1 is MNHEY, CDR2 SVGAGI, per germline. The CDR3 region is CASSRLGQQGYTF. The CDR3 coding sequence is TGTGCCAGCAGTCGCTTGGGACAGCAAGGCTACACCTTC.

This clone was observed a handful of times. The chain carries TRBV7-8 and TRBJ1-2, with D possibly matching TRBD1 (6 bases). The CDR3 runs 11 residues. CDR1 and CDR2 (germline): SGHVS, FQNEAQ. V was clipped by 5 bases and J by 8 bases, with 9 bases between them. Written as DNA, the CDR3 is TGTGCCAGCAGCAGAGGACAGGGCTACACCTTC. Translated, it gives CASSRGQGYTF.